This is a list of T cell receptor beta chains from one sample in a study of CD8 T cells in Susac syndrome. TCRdb reprocessed the immunoSEQ multiplex PCR reads with MiXCR, giving one entry per CDR3 protein. The sample shows about 300,000 distinct CDR3 sequences, roughly 90% of them seen only once. Specimen: CD8+ T cells from PBMCs. The receptors come from a human donor with multiple sclerosis. Each CDR3 is given with its conserved first and last residue. A D gene is named only where the DNA matches it firmly. The listing skips clone size in some rows; elsewhere it reads once, few, many or a size class.

J gene: TRBJ2-1
D gene: -
clone size: -
V gene: TRBV27
CDR3 DNA: TGTGCCAGCTCTCGGGGGCTAGCGCACAATGAGCAGTTCTTC
CDR3 protein: CASSRGLAHNEQFF

J gene: TRBJ2-3
D gene: -
clone size: -
V gene: TRBV6-5
CDR3 DNA: TGTGCCAGCAGTTACTCGATTAGGACCCTTGCCACAGATACGCAGTATTTT
CDR3 protein: CASSYSIRTLATDTQYF

J gene: TRBJ1-2
D gene: -
clone size: once
V gene: TRBV28
CDR3 DNA: TGTGCCAGCACCCTGGTCGGGACATACTACAAAGGCTACACCTTC
CDR3 protein: CASTLVGTYYKGYTF

J gene: TRBJ1-1
D gene: TRBD1
clone size: -
V gene: TRBV19
CDR3 DNA: TGTGCCAGTAGTAACAGGGGCGAGGGCACTGAAGCTTTCTTT
CDR3 protein: CASSNRGEGTEAFF

J gene: TRBJ1-5
D gene: -
clone size: -
V gene: TRBV19
CDR3 DNA: TGTGCCAGTAGCCTGGGGGGTTGGGGCAATCAGCCCCAGCATTTT
CDR3 protein: CASSLGGWGNQPQHF

J gene: TRBJ1-2
D gene: -
clone size: -
V gene: TRBV27
CDR3 DNA: TGTGCCAGCAGTTTAACGTCGCAGCTACTTTATGGCTACACCTTC
CDR3 protein: CASSLTSQLLYGYTF

J gene: TRBJ2-3
D gene: TRBD1
clone size: -
V gene: TRBV12-3/TRBV12-4
CDR3 DNA: TGTGCCAGCAGTCCCAGGGGAGACAGGGAGCCAGATACGCAGTATTTT
CDR3 protein: CASSPRGDREPDTQYF

J gene: TRBJ2-5
D gene: -
clone size: -
V gene: TRBV2
CDR3 DNA: TGTGCCAGCAGTGAAGCAGTGGCAGTCCAAGAGACCCAGTGCTTC
CDR3 protein: CASSEAVAVQETQCF

J gene: TRBJ2-1
D gene: -
clone size: -
V gene: TRBV5-1
CDR3 DNA: TGCGCCAGCAGCTACCGGGGGGCGGAACAGTCTCGCCATGGTGAGCAGTTCTTC
CDR3 protein: CASSYRGAEQSRHGEQFF

J gene: TRBJ2-1
D gene: TRBD2
clone size: -
V gene: TRBV7-6
CDR3 DNA: TGTGCCAGCAGCGCTACCGGGACTAGCGGGATCGAGCAGTTCTTC
CDR3 protein: CASSATGTSGIEQFF

J gene: TRBJ1-2
D gene: TRBD1
clone size: -
V gene: TRBV29-1
CDR3 DNA: TGCAGCGTCCCCGGACAGGGGGCATACTATGGCTACACCTTC
CDR3 protein: CSVPGQGAYYGYTF

J gene: TRBJ1-2
D gene: -
clone size: -
V gene: TRBV5-6
CDR3 DNA: TGTGCCACCGGTTTCGGGGGCTCCTTCTATGGCTACACCTTC
CDR3 protein: CATGFGGSFYGYTF

J gene: TRBJ2-2
D gene: TRBD1
clone size: -
V gene: TRBV2
CDR3 DNA: TGTGCCAGCATATTTGACAGGGGTACCGGGGAGCTGTTTTTT
CDR3 protein: CASIFDRGTGELFF

J gene: TRBJ2-7
D gene: TRBD1
clone size: -
V gene: TRBV28
CDR3 DNA: TGTGCCAGCAGGGCAACAGGGGGACACGAGCAGTACTTC
CDR3 protein: CASRATGGHEQYF

J gene: TRBJ1-1
D gene: TRBD1
clone size: -
V gene: TRBV5-1
CDR3 DNA: TGCGCCAGCAGCGTGGGACAGATGAACACTGAAGCTTTCTTT
CDR3 protein: CASSVGQMNTEAFF

J gene: TRBJ2-7
D gene: TRBD1
clone size: -
V gene: TRBV9
CDR3 DNA: TGTGCCAGCAGCTCCTGGGACAGCAGTGACGAGCAGTACTTC
CDR3 protein: CASSSWDSSDEQYF

J gene: TRBJ2-5
D gene: TRBD1
clone size: -
V gene: TRBV7-9
CDR3 DNA: TGTGCCAGCAGCTTCGCAGGGGGCGGGCAAGAGACCCAGTACTTC
CDR3 protein: CASSFAGGGQETQYF

J gene: TRBJ2-3
D gene: -
clone size: -
V gene: TRBV10-2
CDR3 DNA: TGCGCCAGCACTACCTCCCCTCCCACAGATACGCAGTATTTT
CDR3 protein: CASTTSPPTDTQYF

J gene: TRBJ2-2
D gene: -
clone size: -
V gene: TRBV27
CDR3 DNA: TGTGCCAGCAGTTTAATCTCGGGAGACGGAACCGGGGAGCTGTTTTTT
CDR3 protein: CASSLISGDGTGELFF

J gene: TRBJ2-3
D gene: -
clone size: -
V gene: TRBV6-1
CDR3 DNA: TGTGCCAGCAGTGAACGGCGGGACAACACAGATACGCAGTATTTT
CDR3 protein: CASSERRDNTDTQYF

J gene: TRBJ2-7
D gene: -
clone size: -
V gene: TRBV3-1
CDR3 DNA: TGTGCCAGCAGCCAAGATGAGGAAGGCACCAGCTCCTACGAGCAGTACTTC
CDR3 protein: CASSQDEEGTSSYEQYF

J gene: TRBJ1-2
D gene: -
clone size: -
V gene: TRBV20-1
CDR3 DNA: TGCAGTGCTAGGGGGGGTAGGGAGTTAGCTAACTATGGCTACACCTTC
CDR3 protein: CSARGGRELANYGYTF